The 27 T cell receptor beta chains below all came from one sample that was sequenced in a study of T cells in narcolepsy. Here immunoSEQ multiplex PCR was the method, and the copy in TCRdb shows in-frame clones only, minus some. The sample carries about 32,000 clones, roughly 77% recorded once. Sequenced material: CD45RA- memory CD4+ T cells from PBMCs. The receptor source for this set is a human donor with narcolepsy.

V gene TRBV7-9 combines with J gene TRBJ1-5; D unclear. Trimming took off 1 base at V and 6 bases at J, with 10 bases between the two ends. CDR1 SEHNR and CDR2 FQNEAQ come from the germline V gene (reference sequence). The CDR3 runs to 14 residues. The CDR3 DNA reads TGTGCCAGCAGCTTAGAGGGTGGGAGTCAGCCCCAGCATTTT. It is translated as CASSLEGGSQPQHF.

This clone was recorded a few times. The chain links TRBV30 to TRBJ1-5; D gene uncertain. CDR1 and CDR2 (germline): GTSNPN, SVGIG (reference sequence). The CDR3 runs 14 residues. V shed 3 bases and J shed 2 bases, with 11 bases lying between them. The CDR3 protein is CAWSNIVGNQPQHF. For the CDR3, the DNA is TGTGCCTGGAGCAACATCGTAGGCAATCAGCCCCAGCATTTT.

The chain is built from TRBV9 and TRBJ1-3; maybe TRBD1 (6 bases). Trimming left V 0 bases short and J 6 bases short, with 19 bases between. This CDR3 region has 17 residues. The germline CDR1 and CDR2 sequences are SGDLS and YYNGEE. The CDR3 bases are TGTGCCAGCAGCGTAGAAGCGGTGAGGGGGGCCGAAAACACCATATATTTT. Encoded protein: CASSVEAVRGAENTIYF.

The DNA for the CDR3 is TGTGCCAGCAGTTCGGGAGGAACTGAAGCTTTCTTT. Translated: CASSSGGTEAFF. V is TRBV6-5 and J is TRBJ1-1; D remains unclear. The V gene's germline CDR1 is MNHEY and CDR2 SVGAGI. This CDR3 is 12 amino acids long. Trimming took 4 bases from V and 5 from J, leaving 8 bases between them.

This sequence joins TRBV7-6 and TRBJ1-1; perhaps TRBD1 as D (5 bases). This CDR3 is 16 amino acids long. CDR1 SGHVS and CDR2 FNYEAQ come from the germline V gene. The V end lost 2 bases, the J end lost 0 bases, and 13 bases lay between the germline ends. The CDR3 DNA sequence: TGTGCCAGCAGCTTAAGGGGAGGGACGGTGAACACTGAAGCTTTCTTT. This translates into CASSLRGGTVNTEAFF.

The chain has TRBV10-2 and TRBJ2-1, with a possible D match to TRBD2 (6 bases). This CDR3 contains 15 residues. Per the germline V gene, CDR1 is WSHSY and CDR2 is SAAADI. The V and J ends lost 5 bases and 5 bases respectively, with 16 bases between them. The CDR3 DNA reads as TGCGCCAGCAGTTTTTCGGGAGCCATAAACAATGAGCAGTTCTTC. As protein: CASSFSGAINNEQFF.

The chain joins TRBV6-5 to TRBJ1-5, with 8 bases aligning to TRBD1. Per germline, CDR1 MNHEY and CDR2 SVGAGI. V lost 6 bases and J lost 11; bases outside the gene matches: 6. This CDR3 comprises 12 residues. The DNA for the CDR3 is TGTGCCAGCAGGGACAGACAGGGGACCCAGCATTTT. Protein: CASRDRQGTQHF.

As for this clone: Mismatch with germline at one junction end may stem from a read error. The DNA of the CDR3 is TGTGCTAGCAGCGCCACTAGCGGGAGGGCCTCGGAGACCCAGTACTTC. Its protein product is CASSATSGRASETQYF. The J gene is TRBJ2-5, the V gene TRBV7-7, with TRBD2 identical over 13 bases. This CDR3 region has 16 residues. CDR1 and CDR2 (germline): SSHAT, FNYEAQ (reference sequence). Full variable domain (rest looked up from reference TRBV7-7 and TRBJ2-5): GAGVSQSPRYKVTKRGQDVTLRCDPISSHATLYWYQQALGQGPEFLTYFNYEAQPDKSGLPSDRFSAERPEGSISTLTIQRTEQRDSAMYRCASSATSGRASETQYFGPGTRLLVL.

CDR3 sequence: CASSLEDGPGSPLHF. CDR3 DNA sequence: TGTGCCAGCAGCTTAGAGGACGGGCCAGGTTCACCCCTCCACTTT. The J gene is TRBJ1-6, the V gene TRBV7-9; no clear D gene. CDR1 is SEHNR and CDR2 is FQNEAQ in the germline V gene (reference sequence). CDR3 length equals 15 residues. V was clipped by 1 base and J by 9 bases, with 13 bases between them.

This chain connects TRBV6-6 to TRBJ2-7; D remains unclear. The CDR3 spans 11 residues. V was pared by 6 bases and J by 7 bases, with 10 bases between. Looked up from germline, CDR1 is MNHNY and CDR2 is SVGAGI (reference sequence). The CDR3 protein is CASRETGEQYF. The CDR3 DNA is TGTGCCAGCAGGGAGACTGGGGAGCAGTACTTC.

The chain combines TRBV9 with TRBJ2-6; the match to TRBD1 covers 8 bases. CDR1 is SGDLS, CDR2 YYNGEE, per germline. This CDR3 comprises 19 residues. V was pared by 0 bases and J by 2 bases, with 10 bases of the junction left unmatched. The CDR3 coding sequence is TGTGCCAGCAGCGTAGTGGGTGCGGCAGGGGGCACTGGGGCCAACGTCCTGACTTTC. Residues: CASSVVGAAGGTGANVLTF. Full variable domain (outside the CDR3, taken from reference TRBV9 and TRBJ2-6): DSGVTQTPKHLITATGQRVTLRCSPRSGDLSVYWYQQSLDQGLQFLIQYYNGEERAKGNILERFSAQQFPDLHSELNLSSLELGDSALYFCASSVVGAAGGTGANVLTFGAGSRLTVL.

The chain links TRBV19 to TRBJ1-5; possible D gene TRBD1, 6 bases. This CDR3 is 14 amino acids long. The germline gives CDR1 LNHDA, CDR2 SQIVND (reference sequence). The V gene lost 3 bases and the J gene lost 7 bases, with 13 bases spanning the gap. This CDR3 reads CASSIVGGGQPQHF. In nucleotides, the CDR3 is TGTGCCAGTAGTATCGTCGGGGGCGGGCAGCCCCAGCATTTT. The complete variable domain, with remaining parts taken from reference TRBV19 and TRBJ1-5, reads DGGITQSPKYLFRKEGQNVTLSCEQNLNHDAMYWYRQDPGQGLRLIYYSQIVNDFQKGDIAEGYSVSREKKESFPLTVTSAQKNPTAFYLCASSIVGGGQPQHFGDGTRLSIL.

This clone was seen once. The chain carries TRBV11-3 and TRBJ2-6; the D call may be TRBD1 or TRBD2 (5 bases each). The germline V gene encodes CDR1 SGHNT and CDR2 YENEEA. The length of the CDR3 is 16 residues. Trimming removed 5 bases from V and 2 bases from J, with 13 bases in between. CDR3 sequence reads: CASSLRGVAGANVLTF. DNA of the CDR3: TGTGCCAGCAGCCTGCGAGGGGTCGCTGGGGCCAACGTCCTGACTTTC. The full variable domain, its missing parts supplied by reference TRBV11-3 and TRBJ2-6, is EAGVVQSPRYKIIEKKQPVAFWCNPISGHNTLYWYLQNLGQGPELLIRYENEEAVDDSQLPKDRFSAERLKGVDSTLKIQPAELGDSAVYLCASSLRGVAGANVLTFGAGSRLTVL.

This clone was detected a few times. The genes are TRBV5-8 and TRBJ2-7; D is uncertain. This CDR3 is 13 amino acids long. CDR1 SGHTS and CDR2 YDEGEE come from the germline V gene. Between the trimmed V and J ends, which lost 4 bases and 4 bases, there was a span of 12 bases. CDR3 in amino acids: CASSLKDGYEQYF. CDR3 nucleotides: TGTGCCAGCAGCCTCAAGGACGGGTACGAGCAGTACTTC. Complete variable domain (other parts from reference TRBV5-8 and TRBJ2-7): EAGVTQSPTHLIKTRGQQATLRCSPISGHTSVYWYQQALGLGLQFLLWYDEGEERNRGNFPPRFSGRQFPNYSSELNVNALELEDSALYLCASSLKDGYEQYFGPGTRLTVT.

The chain couples TRBV28 to TRBJ1-2, with D unclear. With 5 bases removed from V and 8 bases from J, the gap between germline ends came to 15 bases. The CDR3 is 13 amino acids. Germline-derived CDR1 and CDR2 are MDHEN and SYDVKM. The CDR3 sequence is CASSIDRAWGYTF. CDR3 sequence (DNA): TGTGCCAGCAGTATTGACCGCGCTTGGGGCTACACCTTC.

This chain links TRBV29-1 with TRBJ1-1; D call uncertain. Trimming shortened V by 0 bases and J by 7 bases, and 15 bases separated the two germline ends. Germline V gene lookup returns CDR1 SQVTM and CDR2 ANQGSEA. CDR3 length equals 14 residues. The CDR3 protein is CSVEDWAVQHEAFF. The DNA of the CDR3 is TGCAGCGTTGAAGATTGGGCAGTACAGCATGAAGCTTTCTTT.

The table lists this clone with a count of one. This chain joins TRBV4-3 and TRBJ2-1, with a possible D match to TRBD1 (6 bases). The CDR3 contains 18 residues. V lost 0 bases, J lost 6 bases, and 21 bases lay in between. Germline CDR1 LGHNA, CDR2 YSLEER. The CDR3 is CASSQEIARTVSPNEQFF. The CDR3 DNA sequence: TGCGCCAGCAGCCAAGAGATCGCCAGGACAGTCTCCCCCAATGAGCAGTTCTTC.

This chain uses TRBV2 with TRBJ2-3; no definite D call. V was trimmed by 9 bases and J by 2 bases, leaving 15 bases between them. In germline, CDR1 is SNHLY, CDR2 FYNNEI. This CDR3 has 14 residues. In DNA form, the CDR3 reads TGTGCCAGAGCAGTGGCTGTGGCCACAGATACGCAGTATTTT. Protein sequence: CARAVAVATDTQYF.

The V gene is TRBV18, the J gene TRBJ1-2; 8 nucleotides match TRBD1. CDR1 and CDR2 from the germline V gene are KGHSH and LQKENI. After removal of 3 bases from V and 4 bases from J, the junction contained 13 bases not matched to a gene. This CDR3 contains 17 residues. CDR3 nucleotides: TGTGCCAGCTCACCCCAAAGAGACAGGGGTTTTAGCTATGGCTACACCTTC. It translates to CASSPQRDRGFSYGYTF.

The chain has TRBV6-5 and TRBJ1-1, with D perhaps matching TRBD1 (5 bases). Near its end, the DNA agrees better with TRBJ1-4, so the J call may be wrong. The germline CDR1 and CDR2 sequences are MNHEY and SVGAGI. This CDR3 contains 12 residues. CDR3 in amino acids: CATLPFGAPLFF. The CDR3 region has the DNA TGTGCCACCTTACCTTTTGGGGCACCACTGTTTTTT.

The chain combines TRBV5-8 with TRBJ1-1, with D unresolved. V was clipped by 4 bases and J by 0 bases, with 10 bases between them. Germline loops: CDR1 SGHTS, CDR2 YDEGEE. CDR3 length equals 14 residues. CDR3 DNA sequence: TGTGCCAGCAGCCGGGAGGCCATGAACACTGAAGCTTTCTTT. Translated, it gives CASSREAMNTEAFF. Based on the CDR3 plus reference TRBV5-8 and TRBJ1-1, the full variable domain is EAGVTQSPTHLIKTRGQQATLRCSPISGHTSVYWYQQALGLGLQFLLWYDEGEERNRGNFPPRFSGRQFPNYSSELNVNALELEDSALYLCASSREAMNTEAFFGQGTRLTVV.

The chain employs TRBV4-2 and TRBJ2-2, with D possibly TRBD2 on 6 matching bases. CDR1 is LGHNA and CDR2 is YNFKEQ in the germline V gene. This CDR3 is built from 15 residues. V lost 4 bases and J lost 5, with 14 bases in between. The CDR3 DNA reads TGTGCCAGCAGCCTCTCCCGGGACTTTACCGGGGAGCTGTTTTTT. Amino acid sequence: CASSLSRDFTGELFF.

DNA of the CDR3: TGTGCCAGCAGAGCGGGGTACGAGCAGTACTTC. Its translation: CASRAGYEQYF. The chain has TRBV6-5 and TRBJ2-7, with 7 bases lining up with TRBD2. V was clipped by 6 bases and J by 4 bases; unmatched bases: 0. Germline CDR1 and CDR2: MNHEY and SVGAGI. The CDR3 sequence is 11 residues long.

This clone was found once. The CDR3 sequence: CASTATSGTQETQYF. CDR3 DNA: TGTGCCAGCACCGCGACTAGCGGGACCCAAGAGACCCAGTACTTC. The rearrangement uses TRBV5-6 and TRBJ2-5; 11 nucleotides agree with TRBD2. CDR3 length: 15 amino acids. Losses at the gene ends were 6 bases for V and 1 base for J; bases not matched to a gene: 5. CDR1 SGHDT and CDR2 YYEEEE come from the germline V gene.

The chain employs TRBV5-1 and TRBJ2-1; D is unresolved. The CDR3 totals 14 residues. Trimming removed 0 bases from V and 8 bases from J, with 12 bases in between. Germline CDR1 SGHRS, CDR2 YFSETQ. CDR3 nucleotide sequence: TGCGCCAGCAGCTTGGCCCAACCGGACCATGAGCAGTTCTTC. The encoded protein is CASSLAQPDHEQFF.

V usage is TRBV28 and J usage is TRBJ1-6; D is undetermined. The germline CDR1 and CDR2 sequences are MDHEN and SYDVKM. This CDR3 has 12 residues. V was trimmed by 3 bases and J by 7 bases, leaving 4 bases between them. As DNA, the CDR3 is TGTGCCAGCAGTTTCTCCAATTCACCCCTCCACTTT. It is translated as CASSFSNSPLHF.

J is TRBJ1-6 and V is TRBV5-6; D ambiguous. This CDR3 has 12 residues. Trimming took 2 bases from V and 9 from J, leaving 6 bases between them. Germline CDR1 and CDR2: SGHDT and YYEEEE. Here the CDR3 reads CASSFAASPLHF. The CDR3 region has the DNA TGTGCCAGCAGCTTCGCTGCTTCACCCCTCCACTTT.